The rows below give T cell receptor beta chains drawn from one sample of a study of vaccination effects on CD4 cells after COVID-19. The protocol was immunoSEQ multiplex PCR, while the TCRdb copy is restricted to in-frame clones and leaves out a portion. The sample has roughly 41,000 clones, 77% seen once. No antigen has been identified for these receptors. The sequences come from CD4+ T cells from PBMCs cultured with HCoV-NL63 spike peptides, collected before COVID-19 vaccination. Every receptor here comes from a human donor who received a COVID-19 vaccine. The CDR3 runs from the conserved cysteine through the conserved F or W. The order of the fields is J gene, D gene, clone size, V gene, CDR3 protein, CDR3 DNA. A D gene is named only where the DNA matches it firmly. Not every row has a clone size; where given, it reads once, few, many or a size class.

>TRBJ1-2|TRBD1|.|TRBV6-5
CASSYSTGGGYGYTF
TGTGCCAGCAGTTACTCGACAGGGGGCGGGTATGGCTACACCTTC
>TRBJ2-4|TRBD2|.|TRBV24-1
CATSDFGGGIWFYIQYF
TGTGCCACCAGTGATTTTGGCGGGGGAATATGGTTTTACATTCAGTACTTC
>TRBJ2-2|TRBD1|.|TRBV5-4
CASSFAWTGNTGELFF
TGTGCCAGCAGCTTTGCGTGGACAGGGAACACCGGGGAGCTGTTTTTT
>TRBJ2-5|.|once|TRBV18
CASSPPEAGLQETQYF
TGTGCCAGCTCACCACCGGAGGCGGGGTTACAAGAGACCCAGTACTTC
>TRBJ2-3|TRBD2|once|TRBV3-1/TRBV3-2
CASSHRGGTQYF
TGTGCCAGCAGCCACCGCGGGGGTACGCAGTATTTT
>TRBJ1-2|.|.|TRBV2
CASRAGVNYGYTF
TGTGCCAGCAGAGCGGGAGTTAACTATGGCTACACCTTC
>TRBJ2-3|.|.|TRBV19
CASSIFPPGGNTQYF
TGTGCCAGTAGTATATTCCCGCCGGGGGGCAATACGCAGTATTTT
>TRBJ1-1|.|.|TRBV5-1
CASSQSNTEAFF
TGCGCCAGCAGTCAGTCGAACACTGAAGCTTTCTTT
>TRBJ1-2|TRBD1|.|TRBV10-3
CAISEAGQGLRDYGYTF
TGTGCCATCAGTGAGGCAGGACAGGGTTTGCGCGACTATGGCTACACCTTC
>TRBJ1-5|.|.|TRBV2
CASRDSNQPQHF
TGTGCCAGCAGGGATAGCAATCAGCCCCAGCATTTT
>TRBJ2-3|TRBD2|.|TRBV6-4
CASSDSNRRGRGTQYF
TGTGCCAGCAGTGACTCGAATCGGCGGGGGAGGGGTACGCAGTATTTT
>TRBJ1-4|.|few|TRBV5-6
CASSSPSENEKLFF
TGTGCCAGCAGCTCCCCTTCCGAAAATGAAAAACTGTTTTTT
>TRBJ1-1|.|.|TRBV24-1
CATRGPLNTEAFF
TGTGCCACCAGAGGACCGTTGAACACTGAAGCTTTCTTT
>TRBJ2-5|.|.|TRBV2
CASRTRAYQAGTQYF
TGTGCCAGTCGAACCCGGGCTTATCAGGCCGGGACCCAGTACTTC
>TRBJ2-5|.|.|TRBV18
CASSPSANAETQYF
TGTGCCAGCTCACCATCGGCAAACGCGGAGACCCAGTACTTC
>TRBJ1-2|.|.|TRBV29-1
CSVGGVQNYGYTF
TGCAGCGTTGGTGGGGTCCAGAACTATGGCTACACCTTC
>TRBJ2-5|.|.|TRBV7-9
CASSPGIGGTQYF
TGTGCCAGCAGCCCAGGGATTGGCGGGACCCAGTACTTC
>TRBJ2-3|TRBD1|.|TRBV19
CASRIYSTGGTPDTQYF
TGTGCCAGTAGGATCTACTCGACAGGGGGTACGCCGGATACGCAGTATTTT
>TRBJ1-3|.|.|TRBV20-1
CSASPGNTIYF
TGCAGTGCTAGTCCTGGAAACACCATATATTTT
>TRBJ2-2|.|.|TRBV5-4
CASSRDRTNTGELFF
TGTGCCAGCAGCCGAGACAGGACGAACACCGGGGAGCTGTTTTTT
>TRBJ1-4|TRBD1|once|TRBV3-1/TRBV3-2
CASSQAGTGREKLFF
TGTGCCAGCAGCCAAGCCGGGACAGGGAGAGAAAAACTGTTTTTT
>TRBJ1-2|.|once|TRBV19
CASSIGALNYGYTF
TGTGCCAGTAGTATAGGGGCACTTAACTATGGCTACACCTTC
>TRBJ1-4|.|.|TRBV19
CASSTLDEKLFF
TGTGCCAGTAGCACTTTGGATGAAAAACTGTTTTTT
>TRBJ2-1|TRBD2|.|TRBV28
CASNPPGLANNEQFF
TGTGCCAGCAACCCACCGGGACTAGCGAACAATGAGCAGTTCTTC
>TRBJ2-4|.|once|TRBV2
CASRPLRVGKNIQYF
TGTGCCAGCAGGCCCTTAAGGGTAGGCAAAAACATTCAGTACTTC
>TRBJ2-5|.|once|TRBV5-1
CASTPLTSWGETQYF
TGCGCCAGCACCCCTCTAACTAGCTGGGGGGAGACCCAGTACTTC
>TRBJ2-1|TRBD2|.|TRBV7-2
CASSQRLAGEQFF
TGTGCCAGCAGCCAAAGACTAGCAGGTGAGCAGTTCTTC
>TRBJ2-5|.|.|TRBV5-4
CASSLGQQQETQYF
TGTGCCAGCAGCCTTGGACAGCAACAAGAGACCCAGTACTTC
>TRBJ2-2|TRBD1|.|TRBV15
CATSRETGPNTGELFF
TGTGCCACCAGCAGAGAGACAGGGCCGAACACCGGGGAGCTGTTTTTT
>TRBJ2-5|TRBD1|.|TRBV24-1
CATSDPGQGEETQYF
TGTGCCACCAGTGACCCCGGACAGGGGGAAGAGACCCAGTACTTC
>TRBJ2-3|.|.|TRBV2
CASKLTGADTQYF
TGTGCCAGCAAGCTTACGGGGGCAGATACGCAGTATTTT
>TRBJ2-5|TRBD2|.|TRBV5-1
CASSPSGGQETQYF
TGCGCCAGCAGCCCCAGCGGGGGCCAAGAGACCCAGTACTTC
>TRBJ1-1|.|.|TRBV3-1/TRBV3-2
CASTHNVDPTEAFF
TGTGCCAGCACCCATAATGTCGATCCCACTGAAGCTTTCTTT